These 14 T cell receptor beta chains came from one sample sequenced in a study of cytomegalovirus exposure and HLA in healthy donors. Assay: immunoSEQ multiplex PCR; the TCRdb copy retains only in-frame clones and omits some. Of more than 300,000 clones listed, roughly 88% were seen once; the top ten hold 0.83%. The sample comprised PBMCs. Receptors were obtained from a woman aged 18-29 years in good health and CMV-seronegative.

This chain joins TRBV29-1 and TRBJ2-3; 12 nucleotides align to TRBD2. From germline, CDR1 is SQVTM and CDR2 ANQGSEA. The J segment lost 2 bases and the V segment lost 7 bases, leaving 13 bases of the junction unmatched. The CDR3 sequence is 17 residues long. The CDR3 DNA reads as TGCAGCGCGAATGGACTAGCGGGGAAACGTAACACAGATACGCAGTATTTT. Amino acids: CSANGLAGKRNTDTQYF.

Concerning this clone itself: In the same sample, other DNA sequences code for this CDR3. The V gene is TRBV27, the J gene TRBJ1-5; D is possibly TRBD1 (6 bases). CDR1 MNHEY and CDR2 SMNVEV come from the germline V gene (reference sequence). The length of the CDR3 is 15 residues. Trimming removed 2 bases from V and 0 bases from J, with 8 bases in between. DNA of the CDR3: TGTGCCAGCAGTTTAAGGGGGTATAGCAATCAGCCCCAGCATTTT. The encoded protein is CASSLRGYSNQPQHF.

CDR3 sequence: CASRRGGSGETQYF. CDR3 in DNA: TGTGCCAGCAGACGCGGCGGTAGCGGGGAGACCCAGTACTTC. This rearrangement joins TRBV28 to TRBJ2-5, with 7 bases fitting TRBD2. The junction had 9 bases not matched to a gene; V was cut back by 6 bases and J by 5 bases. CDR1 MDHEN and CDR2 SYDVKM come from the germline V gene. CDR3 length: 14 residues.

This sequence joins TRBV5-4 and TRBJ1-2; tentative D call: TRBD1 (6 bases). The V gene lost 0 bases and the J gene lost 8 bases, with 14 bases spanning the gap. Germline values: CDR1 SGHNT, CDR2 YYREEE (reference sequence). The CDR3 contains 14 residues. The DNA of the CDR3 is TGTGCCAGCAGCTTGGAACCAGGGGAAGGAGGCTACACCTTC. Translating it yields CASSLEPGEGGYTF.

The chain combines TRBV4-1 with TRBJ2-1; TRBD1 matches at 8 bases. V shed 1 base and J 9 bases; nucleotides not matched to a gene: 5. Germline V gene lookup returns CDR1 MGHRA and CDR2 YSYEKL. The CDR3 is 14 residues long. The CDR3 DNA reads as TGCGCCAGCAGCCAAGCAGACAGGGGTAGTGAGCAGTTCTTC. This translates into CASSQADRGSEQFF.

This rearrangement joins TRBV11-2 to TRBJ2-1; 8 nucleotides agree with TRBD2. Germline CDR1 is SGHAT and CDR2 is FQNNGV. V dropped 7 bases and J dropped 0; count of bases not matched to a gene: 8. This CDR3 contains 16 residues. The CDR3 sequence: CASNLGRGSSYNEQFF. In DNA form, the CDR3 reads TGTGCCAGCAACCTCGGGAGGGGGAGCTCCTACAATGAGCAGTTCTTC. The whole variable domain, filled in from reference TRBV11-2 and TRBJ2-1, reads EAGVAQSPRYKIIEKRQSVAFWCNPISGHATLYWYQQILGQGPKLLIQFQNNGVVDDSQLPKDRFSAERLKGVDSTLKIQPAKLEDSAVYLCASNLGRGSSYNEQFFGPGTRLTVL.

The CDR3 reads CASSLVYGVYEQYF. The CDR3 coding sequence is TGTGCCAGCAGCTTGGTATACGGAGTCTACGAGCAGTACTTC. The V and J genes are TRBV5-5 and TRBJ2-7; D is uncertain. Germline CDR1 and CDR2: SGHKS and YYEKEE (reference sequence). Trimming removed 0 bases from V and 3 bases from J, with 10 bases in between. This CDR3 comprises 14 residues.

The V and J genes are TRBV6-5 and TRBJ1-1; TRBD1 might be the D (6 bases). V was clipped by 2 bases and J by 1 base, with 14 bases between them. CDR1 and CDR2 (germline): MNHEY, SVGAGI. This CDR3 spans 16 amino acids. CDR3 sequence reads: CASSYEYQDRNTEAFF. The CDR3 DNA sequence: TGTGCCAGCAGTTACGAATATCAGGACAGGAACACTGAAGCTTTCTTT.

This clone was seen more than once but under ten times. The gene calls are TRBV7-9 and TRBJ2-7; possibly TRBD2 for D (7 bases). The germline gives CDR1 SEHNR, CDR2 FQNEAQ (reference sequence). This CDR3 contains 13 residues. V lost 2 bases and J 6 bases, leaving 11 bases between the germline ends. CDR3 sequence (DNA): TGTGCCAGCAGCTTAACAGGGAGGGGCGAGCAGTACTTC. This codes for CASSLTGRGEQYF. The variable domain in full, completed from reference TRBV7-9 and TRBJ2-7, reads DTGVSQNPRHKITKRGQNVTFRCDPISEHNRLYWYRQTLGQGPEFLTYFQNEAQLEKSRLLSDRFSAERPKGSFSTLEIQRTEQGDSAMYLCASSLTGRGEQYFGPGTRLTVT.

This clone was counted a single time. The V call is TRBV6-4, the J call TRBJ2-1, with D maybe TRBD2 (5 bases). The CDR3 is 14 residues long. V lost 0 bases, J lost 4 bases, and 7 bases lay in between. From germline, CDR1 is MRHNA and CDR2 SNTAGT. The CDR3 DNA follows: TGTGCCAGCAGTGACTCCTGGGAGTACAATGAGCAGTTCTTC. Translated, it gives CASSDSWEYNEQFF.

This chain links TRBV27 with TRBJ1-1, with 11 bases lining up with TRBD1. CDR3 size: 16 residues. Germline V gene data show CDR1 as MNHEY and CDR2 as SMNVEV (reference sequence). Trimming removed 3 bases from V and 10 bases from J; junction bases left unmatched: 13. The DNA of the CDR3 is TGTGCCAGCAGTTTCAGGACAGGGGGCCGGGTGGGTAGAGCTTTCTTT. It specifies CASSFRTGGRVGRAFF.

The chain is built from TRBV15 and TRBJ2-7; D possibly corresponds to TRBD1 (6 bases). The CDR3 is 16 residues long. Germline V gives CDR1 LNHNV, CDR2 YYDKDF (reference sequence). Deletions cut 0 bases from V and 3 bases from J, with 15 bases between. The DNA of the CDR3 is TGTGCCACCAGCAGAGATCTGGCAGGGGCGGGCTACGAGCAGTACTTC. Protein sequence: CATSRDLAGAGYEQYF.

The V gene is TRBV6-5, the J gene TRBJ2-1; 8 nucleotides match TRBD2. The germline V gene has CDR1 MNHEY and CDR2 SVGAGI. The CDR3 consists of 14 residues. Unmatched junction bases numbered 9, after V lost 5 bases and J lost 9 bases. Written as DNA, the CDR3 is TGTGCCAGCAGTATCCGGACTAGCCAAAGTGAGCAGTTCTTC. This translates into CASSIRTSQSEQFF.

The CDR3 spells CASSIKAGLTYEQYF. CDR3 coding DNA: TGTGCCAGCAGCATCAAAGCGGGGCTTACCTACGAGCAGTACTTC. The chain is built from TRBV7-3 and TRBJ2-7; 7 positions agree with TRBD2. V lost 5 bases and J lost 2; bases outside the gene matches: 9. This CDR3 region has 15 residues. CDR1 SGHTA and CDR2 FQGTGA come from the germline V gene.